The 28 T cell receptor beta chains in this list originate from one sample, sequenced in a study of T cell repertoires in cytomegalovirus infection. TCRdb independently ran MiXCR on the reads; one entry per CDR3 protein. The sample holds about 450,000 distinct CDR3 sequences, roughly 30% seen once. The source material was PBMCs. These receptor sequences come from a human donor in good health (CMV status not recorded). Some clones in this sample may be carry-over from other donors' samples.

The rearrangement links TRBV6-1 to TRBJ2-2, with TRBD1 as a possible D gene (6 bases). The V and J ends lost 6 bases and 5 bases respectively, with 13 bases between them. CDR3 size: 14 residues. Germline CDR1 reads MNHNS; CDR2 reads SASEGT. This CDR3 is CASSEGVYTGELFF. In DNA, the CDR3 is TGTGCCAGCAGCGAGGGGGTGTATACCGGGGAGCTGTTTTTT.

This chain joins TRBV2 and TRBJ2-2, with a weak D call TRBD1 (6 bases). This CDR3 comprises 16 residues. Trimming took 4 bases from V and 2 from J, leaving 14 bases between them. Germline CDR1 and CDR2: SNHLY and FYNNEI. The DNA for the CDR3 is TGTGCCAGCAGTGTATCGAGACAGGTTAACACCGGGGAGCTGTTTTTT. Its protein is CASSVSRQVNTGELFF.

This sequence joins TRBV11-2 and TRBJ1-1, with D uncertain. V dropped 6 bases and J dropped 1 base, with 12 bases sitting between them. Germline V gene lookup returns CDR1 SGHAT and CDR2 FQNNGV. The CDR3 has 14 amino acids. This chain's CDR3 is CASSRGISNTEAFF. CDR3 bases: TGTGCCAGCAGTCGAGGGATTTCGAACACTGAAGCTTTCTTT.

This clonotype was detected many times. The V and J genes are TRBV6-1 and TRBJ2-2; TRBD2 is a possible D gene (7 bases). The CDR3 sequence is 12 residues long. The V gene's germline CDR1 is MNHNS and CDR2 SASEGT. The CDR3 protein is CASVGGPGELFF. The CDR3 region has the DNA TGTGCATCCGTCGGGGGGCCCGGGGAGCTGTTTTTT.

The chain employs TRBV12-3 or TRBV12-4 and TRBJ2-3; 8 bases map to TRBD1. This CDR3 comprises 15 residues. V shed 6 bases, J shed 3 bases, and the junction held 8 bases outside the gene matches. This CDR3 is CASSLGQEGTDTQYF. As DNA, the CDR3 is TGTGCCAGCAGCCTGGGACAGGAAGGAACAGATACGCAGTATTTT.

Regarding this clonotype: A read error is possible here, since a much larger clone lies one base away. This rearrangement joins TRBV7-2 to TRBJ1-2; 10 positions agree with TRBD1. The CDR3 spans 17 residues. The germline V gene encodes CDR1 SGHTA and CDR2 FQGNSA. Written as DNA, the CDR3 is TGTGCCAGCAGCTACTCACGAGCTCAGGACAGGGGGGGTGGCTACCCCTTC. This encodes CASSYSRAQDRGGGYPF.

The CDR3 bases are TGTGCCAGCAGCTTGGCCAGCGACTTGGGACTCCTTTCCTACGAGCAGTACTTC. Encoded protein: CASSLASDLGLLSYEQYF. This rearrangement joins TRBV5-6 to TRBJ2-7, with D perhaps matching TRBD2 (6 bases). Germline loops: CDR1 SGHDT, CDR2 YYEEEE. The CDR3 extends over 18 amino acids. The V gene lost 0 bases and the J gene lost 1 base, with 20 bases spanning the gap.

In the case of this clonotype: A much more abundant neighbour one base away suggests this may be a read error. This chain links TRBV7-9 with TRBJ1-1; the D gene is possibly TRBD1 (5 bases). This CDR3 spans 16 amino acids. Looked up from germline, CDR1 is SEHNR and CDR2 is FQNEAQ (reference sequence). V lost 2 bases and J lost 7, with 20 bases in between. The CDR3 DNA reads as TGTGCCAGCAGCTTATATGTCGTCGACAGTCGGGGTGAAGCTTTCTTT. Its protein product is CASSLYVVDSRGEAFF.

This clonotype was recorded a few times. The chain couples TRBV4-1 to TRBJ2-4, with D possibly matching TRBD2 (6 bases). Trimming took 0 bases from V and 7 from J, leaving 10 bases between them. The CDR3 is 14 residues long. CDR1 is MGHRA, CDR2 YSYEKL, per germline. The DNA of the CDR3 is TGCGCCAGCAGCCAAGATGGAGGGCTCAACATTCAGTACTTC. It translates to CASSQDGGLNIQYF.

The chain uses TRBV5-4 and TRBJ1-2; the D gene is possibly TRBD1 (6 bases). Germline V gene data show CDR1 as SGHNT and CDR2 as YYREEE (reference sequence). CDR3 length: 16 amino acids. V lost 2 bases to trimming and J lost 0 bases, with 14 bases between them. The CDR3 sequence is CASSLWGAETNYGYTF. In nucleotides, the CDR3 is TGTGCCAGCAGCTTATGGGGGGCAGAAACTAACTATGGCTACACCTTC.

The chain joins TRBV5-4 to TRBJ2-5; D ambiguous. Between the trimmed V and J ends, which lost 4 bases and 5 bases, there was a span of 15 bases. The CDR3 sequence is 14 residues long. Germline V gene sequence: CDR1 SGHNT, CDR2 YYREEE (reference sequence). The CDR3 loop reads CASSTPEGRETQYF. The CDR3 nucleotides are TGTGCCAGCAGCACCCCCGAAGGCCGGGAGACCCAGTACTTC.

The rearrangement links TRBV7-8 to TRBJ2-1, with 7 bases fitting TRBD1. With 5 bases clipped from V and 8 bases from J, the junction kept 6 bases outside the gene matches. Germline lookup yields CDR1 SGHVS and CDR2 FQNEAQ. CDR3 length: 13 residues. In DNA, the CDR3 is TGTGCCAGCAGCCCCGACAGGGTCGATGAGCAGTTCTTC. Translated: CASSPDRVDEQFF.

Notes on this clonotype: A clone one base away is much larger, so this may be a read error. The chain is built from TRBV9 and TRBJ2-2; 13 nucleotides agree with TRBD2. Germline V lookup: CDR1 SGDLS, CDR2 YYNGEE. This CDR3 has 15 residues. With 4 bases clipped from V and 3 bases from J, the junction kept 0 bases outside the gene matches. CDR3 DNA: TGTGCCAGCAGCACTAGCGGGGGGGACACCGGGGAGCTGTTTTTT. As protein: CASSTSGGDTGELFF.

V usage is TRBV18 and J usage is TRBJ2-5, with TRBD2 matching 9 bases. The J segment lost 2 bases and the V segment lost 2 bases, leaving 3 bases of the junction unmatched. Germline-derived CDR1 and CDR2 are KGHSH and LQKENI. The CDR3 has 15 amino acids. CDR3 sequence reads: CASSPSAGGQETQYF. The CDR3 bases are TGTGCCAGCTCACCATCGGCGGGGGGGCAAGAGACCCAGTACTTC.

This clonotype showed up many times. V gene TRBV7-8 combines with J gene TRBJ2-3, with D unclear. The V end was cut by 5 bases, the J end by 0 bases, with 18 bases between. The CDR3 consists of 17 residues. From germline, CDR1 is SGHVS and CDR2 FQNEAQ. This CDR3 reads CASSPALKLPSTDTQYF. Here the CDR3 DNA reads TGTGCCAGCAGCCCCGCCCTTAAGTTACCTAGCACAGATACGCAGTATTTT.

V and J are TRBV6-8 and TRBJ2-7; D is possibly TRBD1 (6 bases). The length of the CDR3 is 15 residues. CDR1 and CDR2 from the germline V gene are MNHGY and SAAAGT. Trimming removed 5 bases at V and 0 bases at J, with 14 bases between. This CDR3 is CASSTPTGLSYEQYF. The CDR3 coding sequence is TGTGCCAGCAGTACCCCGACAGGTCTCTCCTACGAGCAGTACTTC.

A note on this clonotype: One end of the junction does not line up with germline, which may come from a read error. The genes are TRBV7-8 and TRBJ2-7; a possible D gene is TRBD2 (7 bases). The CDR3 spans 16 residues. Looked up from germline, CDR1 is SGHVS and CDR2 is FQNEAQ. The CDR3 DNA reads TGTGCCAGCAGCTCACCATCGAGGGGGGGGCCAGCCGAGCAGTCCTTC. Translated, it gives CASSSPSRGGPAEQSF.

As regards this clonotype: A read error may account for a junction end that differs from germline. This chain joins TRBV6-8 and TRBJ1-2; 10 bases align to TRBD1. CDR3 length equals 14 residues. CDR1 and CDR2 (germline): MNHGY, SAAAGT. The CDR3 sequence: CARSYSGQGDGYTF. The DNA of the CDR3 is TGTGCCCGCAGTTACTCAGGACAGGGGGATGGCTACACCTTC.

This chain connects TRBV27 to TRBJ1-3, with D maybe TRBD1 (6 bases). Per the germline V gene, CDR1 is MNHEY and CDR2 is SMNVEV (reference sequence). The CDR3 has 13 residues. Trimming cost V 7 bases and J 6 bases, with 13 bases left between them. CDR3 sequence reads: CASIQQGENTIYF. The CDR3 DNA reads as TGTGCCAGCATCCAACAGGGAGAAAACACCATATATTTT.

This clonotype was detected ten times or more. This rearrangement joins TRBV7-9 to TRBJ2-1; 12 nucleotides line up with TRBD2. With 5 bases clipped from V and 4 bases from J, the junction kept 6 bases outside the gene matches. The CDR3 length is 16 residues. The germline V gene encodes CDR1 SEHNR and CDR2 FQNEAQ (reference sequence). CDR3 nucleotide sequence: TGTGCCAGCAGCCACCGGACTAGCGGGGATTACAATGAGCAGTTCTTC. As protein: CASSHRTSGDYNEQFF. Complete variable domain (other parts from reference TRBV7-9 and TRBJ2-1): DTGVSQNPRHKITKRGQNVTFRCDPISEHNRLYWYRQTLGQGPEFLTYFQNEAQLEKSRLLSDRFSAERPKGSFSTLEIQRTEQGDSAMYLCASSHRTSGDYNEQFFGPGTRLTVL.

The chain is built from TRBV2 and TRBJ1-3; D gene unclear. Trimming removed 6 bases from V and 8 bases from J, with 11 bases in between. Germline CDR1 SNHLY, CDR2 FYNNEI. This CDR3 spans 12 amino acids. CDR3 residues: CASSPTKDTIYF. Written as DNA, the CDR3 is TGTGCCAGCAGCCCAACCAAGGACACCATATATTTT.

V and J are TRBV4-1 and TRBJ1-1, with TRBD1 matching 7 bases. The CDR3 has 14 amino acids. Germline values: CDR1 MGHRA, CDR2 YSYEKL. V lost 4 bases to trimming and J lost 5 bases; unmatched junction nucleotides: 7. This CDR3 is CASSLGTVATEAFF. The CDR3, as DNA: TGCGCCAGCAGCCTTGGGACAGTCGCTACTGAAGCTTTCTTT.

There are a few counts of this clonotype. The chain uses TRBV7-2 and TRBJ2-1; TRBD1 is a possible D gene (6 bases). The CDR3 extends over 13 amino acids. Germline CDR1 SGHTA, CDR2 FQGNSA. Trimming took off 6 bases at V and 7 bases at J, with 13 bases between the two ends. In DNA form, the CDR3 reads TGTGCCAGCAGTTTCAGGGGTAAGAATGAGCAGTTCTTC. Translation: CASSFRGKNEQFF.

Concerning this clonotype: An end of the junction differs from the germline gene, which may be a read error. The chain recombines TRBV6-5 with TRBJ2-7; the D call may be TRBD1 or TRBD2 (5 bases each). Germline V gene sequence: CDR1 MNHEY, CDR2 SVGAGI. This CDR3 has 13 amino acids. Here the CDR3 reads CASTAYEGDEEYF. The DNA of the CDR3 is TGTGCCAGCACCGCCTACGAAGGGGACGAGGAGTACTTC.

The chain employs TRBV5-4 and TRBJ2-7, with TRBD1 identical over 7 bases. CDR1 and CDR2 from the germline V gene are SGHNT and YYREEE (reference sequence). Trimming took 4 bases from V and 1 from J; bases not matched to a gene: 8. This CDR3 region has 15 residues. This CDR3 reads CASSEGTVESYEQYF. DNA for the CDR3: TGTGCCAGCAGCGAAGGGACAGTAGAGTCCTACGAGCAGTACTTC.

Remarks on this clonotype: This is likely a read error, given that the CDR3 carries no conserved phenylalanine or tryptophan at its end. V is TRBV14 and J is TRBJ1-4; maybe TRBD1 (5 bases). Germline V gene data show CDR1 as SGHDN and CDR2 as FVKESK. CDR3 length: 16 amino acids. V lost 4 bases, J lost 8 bases, and 20 bases lay in between. In DNA, the CDR3 is TGTGCCAGCAGCCCCAGAGAGGGGCCAGGTCGGGAAAAACTGTTTTGT. This codes for CASSPREGPGREKLFC.

This chain links TRBV2 with TRBJ1-1; D is perhaps TRBD1 (5 bases). The CDR3 loop spans 17 amino acids. V was shortened by 5 bases and J by 3 bases, with 22 bases between the two germline ends. In germline, CDR1 is SNHLY, CDR2 FYNNEI. This chain's CDR3 is CASSSTPLGGMDTEAFF. The DNA of the CDR3 is TGTGCCAGCAGTTCCACTCCCCTTGGGGGTATGGACACTGAAGCTTTCTTT.

The J gene is TRBJ1-1, the V gene TRBV20-1, with D possibly matching TRBD1 (5 bases). The germline V gene has CDR1 DFQATT and CDR2 SNEGSKA (reference sequence). Trimming took off 5 bases at V and 2 bases at J, with 12 bases between the two ends. This CDR3 contains 13 residues. CDR3 residues: CSARRDQNTEAFF. The CDR3 DNA is TGCAGTGCTCGAAGGGACCAAAACACTGAAGCTTTCTTT.